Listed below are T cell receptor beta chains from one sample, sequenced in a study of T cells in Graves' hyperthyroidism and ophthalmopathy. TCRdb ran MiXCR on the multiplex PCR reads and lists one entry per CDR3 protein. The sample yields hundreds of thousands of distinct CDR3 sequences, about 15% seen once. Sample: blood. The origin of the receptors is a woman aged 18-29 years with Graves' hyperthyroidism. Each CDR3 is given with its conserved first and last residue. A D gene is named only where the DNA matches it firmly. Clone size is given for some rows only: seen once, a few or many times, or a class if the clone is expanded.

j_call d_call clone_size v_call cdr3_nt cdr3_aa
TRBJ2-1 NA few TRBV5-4 TGTGCCAGCAGCTTGGGAACTCCAAAGCAGTTCTTC CASSLGTPKQFF
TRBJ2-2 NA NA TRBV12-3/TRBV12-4 TGTGCCAGCACCCCCGCCCCCGGGTCCACCGGGGAGCTGTTTTTT CASTPAPGSTGELFF
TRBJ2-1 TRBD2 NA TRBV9 TGTGCCAGCAGCGGCACCGGGACTAGCGGGAGACCCCAGTCCTACAATGAGCAGTTCTTC CASSGTGTSGRPQSYNEQFF
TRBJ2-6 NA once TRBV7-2 TGTGCCAGCAGCTTAAGCTCGTCCTCTGGGGCCAACGTCCCGACTTTC CASSLSSSSGANVPTF
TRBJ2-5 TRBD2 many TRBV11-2 TGTGCCAGCAGCTGGACTAGCGGGATGGGGGAGACCCAGTACTTC CASSWTSGMGETQYF
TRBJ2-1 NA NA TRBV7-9 TGTGCCAGCAGCTTACTCGGGGAGGAGCAGTTCTTC CASSLLGEEQFF
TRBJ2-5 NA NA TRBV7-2 TGTGCCAGCAGTACGGCCGGGACGTATAAAGAGACCCAGTACTTC CASSTAGTYKETQYF
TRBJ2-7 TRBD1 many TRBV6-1 TGTGCCAGCAGTCCCCACGCCGGGACAGGCTCCTACGAGCAGTACTTC CASSPHAGTGSYEQYF
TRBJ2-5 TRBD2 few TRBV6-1 TGTGCCAGCAGATCACTAGCGGGGAGGAGTGAGACCCAGTACTTC CASRSLAGRSETQYF
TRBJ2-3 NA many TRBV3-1 TGTGCCAGCAGCCAAGCGTCCGCGAAGGGGCGCACAGATACGCAGTATTTT CASSQASAKGRTDTQYF
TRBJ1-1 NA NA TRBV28 TGTGCCTCGGGCGGGGGTCCGGCTTTCTTT CASGGGPAFF
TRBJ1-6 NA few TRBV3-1 TGTGCCAGCAGCCAAGCCCAGGCGACGGTGCCCCTCCACTTT CASSQAQATVPLHF
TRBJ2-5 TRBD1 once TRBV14 TGTGCCAGCAGCCAATGGAAAGGGGGCTGGGAGACCAAGTACTTC CASSQWKGGWETKYF
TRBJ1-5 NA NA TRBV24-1 TGTGCCACGCAGTCTCAAGGCGGGCAAGGTCAGCCCCAGCATTTT CATQSQGGQGQPQHF
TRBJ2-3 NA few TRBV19 TGTGCCAGTAGTACGACGAGCGGATCTGTCACAGATACGCAGTATTTT CASSTTSGSVTDTQYF
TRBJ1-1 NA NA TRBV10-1 TGCGCCAGCAGTAACGGGGATCCGAACACTGAAGCTTTCTTT CASSNGDPNTEAFF
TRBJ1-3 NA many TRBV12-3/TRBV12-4 TGTGCCAGCAGTTTAGGAAACACCATATATTTT CASSLGNTIYF
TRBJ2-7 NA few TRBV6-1 TGTGCCAGCAATAGAGGCCAGGACTTCGAGCAGTACTTC CASNRGQDFEQYF
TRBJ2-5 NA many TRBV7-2 TGTGCCAGCAGCCGCTCAGCTGAAACCCAGTACTTC CASSRSAETQYF
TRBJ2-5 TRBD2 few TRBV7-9 TGTGCCAGCAGCTTACTTCCTAGCGGGATCAGTGAGACCCAGTACTTC CASSLLPSGISETQYF
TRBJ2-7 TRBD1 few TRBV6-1 TGTGCCAGCAGCCCTACTCCGGGACAGGCTTCCTACGAGCAGTACTTC CASSPTPGQASYEQYF
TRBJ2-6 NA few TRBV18 TGTGCCAGCTCACCAGTACGGGCGTCTGGGGCCAACGTCCTGACTTTC CASSPVRASGANVLTF
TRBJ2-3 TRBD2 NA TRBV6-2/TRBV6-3 TGTGCCAGCCCTGGGACTAGCGGGAGTGGCACAGATACGCAGTATTTT CASPGTSGSGTDTQYF
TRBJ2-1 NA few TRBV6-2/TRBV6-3 TGTGCCAGCAGTTCTGCACTAGAATACAATGAGCAGTTCTTC CASSSALEYNEQFF
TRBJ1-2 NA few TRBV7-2 TGTGCCAGCAGCACCCAGGGAGCCGTGGGCTATGGCTACACCTTC CASSTQGAVGYGYTF
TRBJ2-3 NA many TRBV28 TGTGCCAGCAGTTTAGACGGGAGCTTTGATACGCAGTATTTT CASSLDGSFDTQYF
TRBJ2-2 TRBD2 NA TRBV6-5 TGTGCCAGCAGTTACTCGAGAGTCCGGCTAGCGGGAGCCCACACCGGGGAGCTGTTTTTT CASSYSRVRLAGAHTGELFF
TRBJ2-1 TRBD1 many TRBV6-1 TGTGCCAGCAGTCCGGGACAGGGTCTCCATGAGCAGTTCTTC CASSPGQGLHEQFF
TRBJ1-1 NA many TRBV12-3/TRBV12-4 TGTGCCAGCAGTTTACTTTACAGCTCGAACACTGAAGCTTTCTTT CASSLLYSSNTEAFF
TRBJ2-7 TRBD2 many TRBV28 TGTGCCAGCAGTTTAGGGGGGGGTGGCAACGAGCAGTACTTC CASSLGGGGNEQYF
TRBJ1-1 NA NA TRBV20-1 TGCAGTGCTCACAGGGACGTCACTGAAGCTTTCTTT CSAHRDVTEAFF
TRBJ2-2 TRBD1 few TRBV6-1 TGTGCCAGCAGTGGCCAGGGGGCCGGGCCCACCGGGGAGCTGTTTTTT CASSGQGAGPTGELFF
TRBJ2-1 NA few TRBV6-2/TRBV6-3 TGTGCCAGCACCACCGGCCTTGGGAAGGGGAGCTACAATGAGCAGTTCTTC CASTTGLGKGSYNEQFF
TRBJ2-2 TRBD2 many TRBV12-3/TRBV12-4 TGTGCCAGCAGTTTCCCGACTAGCGGGAGGACCGGGGAGCTGTTTTTT CASSFPTSGRTGELFF